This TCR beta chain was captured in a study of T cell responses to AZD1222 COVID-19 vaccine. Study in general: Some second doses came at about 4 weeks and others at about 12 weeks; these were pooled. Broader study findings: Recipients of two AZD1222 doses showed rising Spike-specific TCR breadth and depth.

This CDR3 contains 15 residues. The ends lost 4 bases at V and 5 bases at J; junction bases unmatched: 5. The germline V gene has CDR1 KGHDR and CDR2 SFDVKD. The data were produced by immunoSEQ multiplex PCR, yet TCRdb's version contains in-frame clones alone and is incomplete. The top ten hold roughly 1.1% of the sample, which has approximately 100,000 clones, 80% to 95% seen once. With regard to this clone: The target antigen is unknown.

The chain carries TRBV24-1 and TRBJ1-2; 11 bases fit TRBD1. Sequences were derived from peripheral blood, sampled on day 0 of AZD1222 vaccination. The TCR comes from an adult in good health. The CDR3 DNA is TGTGCCACCAGTGACACCGGGACAGGGGGTTATGGCTACACCTTC. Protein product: CATSDTGTGGYGYTF.